One sample yielded the 20 T cell receptor beta chains listed below, sequenced in a study of spatial heterogeneity in lung cancer. Broader study findings: Within tumors, counts of expanded alpha and beta TCRs tracked tumor mutation counts.

Time point indicated: sample taken at primary tumor resection. MiXCR, run by TCRdb on the 5' RACE reads, gives a single entry per CDR3 protein. This sample yields 7,200 or so distinct CDR3 sequences, of which roughly 7.5% are seen a single time; over 15% belongs to the top ten. These receptors have no identified antigens. The source was lung tumor tissue, collected at surgery. The receptors derive from a female donor with early-stage non-small cell lung cancer.

This clonotype was observed at least ten times. Little can be read into the size of this beta chain, an off-target read in a library designed for alpha chains. V usage is TRBV10-3 and J usage is TRBJ1-5; D unclear. The CDR3 has 15 residues. Germline V CDR1 and CDR2: ENHRY, SYGVKD. The germline V and J ends were trimmed by 2 bases and 1 base, with 9 bases remaining between them. DNA for the CDR3: TGTGCCATCAGTGAGGCCCGTGGGAGCAATCAGCCCCAGCATTTT. Translated, it gives CAISEARGSNQPQHF.

This clonotype was counted ten times or more. Being off target in a library aimed at alpha chains, this beta chain has a size of little meaning. The chain carries TRBV5-1 and TRBJ2-3, with D possibly matching TRBD1 (6 bases). Germline assignment: CDR1 SGHRS and CDR2 YFSETQ. V was cut by 4 bases and J by 1 base, with 13 bases left in between. CDR3 size: 15 residues. CDR3 residues: CASSQRQVGTDTQYF. Written as DNA, the CDR3 is TGCGCCAGCAGCCAAAGACAGGTGGGCACAGATACGCAGTATTTT.

Within the sample, this clonotype is medium-sized. This beta chain represents an off-target read in a library built for alpha chains; its size is of limited meaning. The V call is TRBV5-6, the J call TRBJ2-7; 9 bases align to TRBD1. Per germline, CDR1 SGHDT and CDR2 YYEEEE. V was clipped by 0 bases and J by 0 bases; unmatched bases: 4. The CDR3 is 16 residues long. The CDR3 reads CASSLGGTGLSYEQYF. Here the CDR3 DNA reads TGTGCCAGCAGCTTGGGCGGGACAGGGCTCTCCTACGAGCAGTACTTC.

This clonotype was detected ten times or more. This beta chain is an off-target read within a library intended for alpha chains, so its frequency means little. The V call is TRBV7-9, the J call TRBJ1-3; D unclear. Germline V gene data show CDR1 as SEHNR and CDR2 as FQNEAQ (reference sequence). V gave up 2 bases and J gave up 4 bases, with 9 bases separating them. The CDR3 spans 14 residues. DNA of the CDR3: TGTGCCAGCAGCTTATCGGCCAGGGGAAACACCATATATTTT. It is translated as CASSLSARGNTIYF.

This clonotype was recorded at least ten times. This beta chain is off target for a library built for alpha chains, so its abundance means little. The V and J genes are TRBV2 and TRBJ1-1, with a weak D call TRBD1 (5 bases). In germline, CDR1 is SNHLY, CDR2 FYNNEI. CDR3 length: 13 amino acids. Trimming stripped 6 bases from V and 5 bases from J, with 13 bases between. CDR3 nucleotides: TGTGCCAGCAGCGGCGCAGGGAGAACTGAAGCTTTCTTT. This translates into CASSGAGRTEAFF.

This clonotype is medium-sized. Found in a library prepared for alpha chains, this beta chain is an off-target read, and its abundance has little meaning. The genes are TRBV4-2 and TRBJ2-5; TRBD2 aligns across 8 bases. The CDR3 length is 17 residues. Germline V lookup: CDR1 LGHNA, CDR2 YNFKEQ. The trim removed 0 bases at V and 2 bases at J, leaving 8 bases unmatched. In DNA form, the CDR3 reads TGTGCCAGCAGCCAAGATGTTACTAGCGGAAAGCAAGAGACCCAGTACTTC. Protein product: CASSQDVTSGKQETQYF.

The sample holds one count of this clonotype. This beta chain is a stray sequence in a library constructed for alpha chains; its clone size is not meaningful. The V and J genes are TRBV5-1 and TRBJ2-1; D is perhaps TRBD2 (6 bases). The CDR3 length is 16 residues. V lost 4 bases and J 0 bases, leaving 14 bases between the germline ends. The germline gives CDR1 SGHRS, CDR2 YFSETQ. CDR3 region: CASSTPGLLSYNEQFF. The CDR3 DNA is TGCGCCAGCAGCACCCCGGGACTTCTCTCCTACAATGAGCAGTTCTTC.

This clonotype was counted ten times or more. The size of this beta chain means little, since it is a stray read in a library made for alpha chains. This chain links TRBV5-1 with TRBJ2-2; D assignment may be TRBD1 or TRBD2 (5 bases each). The V and J ends lost 3 bases and 1 base respectively, with 16 bases between them. Germline CDR1 reads SGHRS; CDR2 reads YFSETQ. The CDR3 has 17 residues. The DNA of the CDR3 is TGCGCCAGCAGCTGGGGGTCGAGACTTTTGAACACCGGGGAGCTGTTTTTT. Protein product: CASSWGSRLLNTGELFF. The full variable domain, with the rest looked up from reference TRBV5-1 and TRBJ2-2, is KAGVTQTPRYLIKTRGQQVTLSCSPISGHRSVSWYQQTPGQGLQFLFEYFSETQRNKGNFPGRFSGRQFSNSRSEMNVSTLELGDSALYLCASSWGSRLLNTGELFFGEGSRLTVL.

This clonotype appeared many times. For a library built for alpha chains, this beta chain is a stray read; little rests on its size. The rearrangement joins TRBV28 to TRBJ1-5, with 8 bases aligning to TRBD1. Germline assignment: CDR1 MDHEN and CDR2 SYDVKM. The CDR3 totals 15 residues. J gave up 2 bases and V 4 bases, and 4 bases lay outside the gene matches. CDR3 coding DNA: TGTGCCAGCAGTTCCAGGGGGCGCGGCAATCAGCCCCAGCATTTT. This translates into CASSSRGRGNQPQHF. Drawing the rest from reference TRBV28 and TRBJ1-5, the complete variable domain is DVKVTQSSRYLVKRTGEKVFLECVQDMDHENMFWYRQDPGLGLRLIYFSYDVKMKEKGDIPEGYSVSREKKERFSLILESASTNQTSMYLCASSSRGRGNQPQHFGDGTRLSIL.

This clonotype is judged medium-sized. This beta chain is an off-target read within a library intended for alpha chains, so its frequency means little. The chain uses TRBV2 and TRBJ2-2; 8 bases fit TRBD1. Germline V gene sequence: CDR1 SNHLY, CDR2 FYNNEI. This CDR3 has 15 residues. V shed 6 bases, J shed 3 bases, and the junction held 6 bases outside the gene matches. The DNA of the CDR3 is TGTGCCAGCAGGCGCAGGGGGCTCGACACCGGGGAGCTGTTTTTT. This codes for CASRRRGLDTGELFF.

This clonotype was observed many times. Because this beta chain is a stray read in a library intended to capture alpha chains, its abundance should not be given much weight. CDR3 sequence reads: CASSLERAYEQYF. DNA of the CDR3: TGCGCCAGCAGCTTGGAAAGGGCCTACGAGCAGTACTTC. This chain links TRBV5-1 with TRBJ2-7, with unresolved D. Germline V gene lookup returns CDR1 SGHRS and CDR2 YFSETQ. V dropped 0 bases and J dropped 2 bases, with 6 bases sitting between them. The CDR3 sequence is 13 residues long.

This clonotype was recorded at least ten times. A library prepared for alpha chains yielded this beta chain as an off-target read; its size is of little meaning. The V call is TRBV6-5, the J call TRBJ1-2; 9 positions match TRBD1. The CDR3 contains 16 residues. V was pared by 5 bases and J by 4 bases, with 11 bases of the junction left unmatched. Germline V gene sequence: CDR1 MNHEY, CDR2 SVGAGI. DNA of the CDR3: TGTGCCAGCAGTCGAACCGGGACAGGGTCGACCTATGGCTACACCTTC. This translates into CASSRTGTGSTYGYTF.

This clonotype was observed many times. The library was prepared for alpha chains; this beta chain is a stray read, so its frequency means little. The rearrangement uses TRBV10-3 and TRBJ1-2, with 8 bases that match TRBD1. CDR1 and CDR2 from the germline V gene are ENHRY and SYGVKD. This CDR3 is built from 14 residues. J gave up 2 bases and V 10 bases, and 9 bases lay outside the gene matches. CDR3 bases: TGTGCCACGGCAGAACAGGGGGTCAACTATGGCTACACCTTC. This translates into CATAEQGVNYGYTF.

This clonotype was seen many times. The library was built for alpha chains, so this beta chain is an off-target read and its size means little. The rearrangement links TRBV29-1 to TRBJ2-1, with 10 bases aligning to TRBD2. The CDR3 loop spans 16 amino acids. Unmatched junction bases numbered 13, after V lost 1 base and J lost 10 bases. CDR1 SQVTM and CDR2 ANQGSEA come from the germline V gene. In DNA, the CDR3 is TGCAGCGTTGAAGGAGCGGGAGGGCCCTCGGTCTACGAGCAGTTCTTC. It encodes CSVEGAGGPSVYEQFF.

At least ten counts were recorded for this clonotype. A library prepared for alpha chains yielded this beta chain as an off-target read; its size is of little meaning. The chain links TRBV2 to TRBJ2-4; D is unresolved. The CDR3 is 16 amino acids. V was pared by 3 bases and J by 12 bases, with 24 bases between. Germline-derived CDR1 and CDR2 are SNHLY and FYNNEI. In DNA form, the CDR3 reads TGTGCCAGCAGTGAGGGGATGGTGGGCTTCCGAAGCTCTCAGTACTTC. It is translated as CASSEGMVGFRSSQYF.

By sample fraction, this clonotype is medium-sized (0.01 to 0.1%). Little can be read into the size of this beta chain, an off-target read in a library designed for alpha chains. The chain has TRBV6-1 and TRBJ2-7; D could derive from TRBD1 or TRBD2 (5 bases each). Germline V gene data show CDR1 as MNHNS and CDR2 as SASEGT. Trimming pared 5 bases from V and 4 bases from J, leaving 9 bases between. The CDR3 is 12 residues long. The CDR3, as DNA: TGTGCCAGCAGTTCCGGGGCTTACGAGCAGTACTTC. The encoded protein is CASSSGAYEQYF.

This clonotype appeared many times. This beta chain is a stray read from a library made for alpha chains; its abundance is not meaningful. The V gene is TRBV20-1, the J gene TRBJ2-7; 8 nucleotides agree with TRBD1. With 0 bases clipped from V and 5 bases from J, the junction kept 6 bases outside the gene matches. Germline CDR1 and CDR2: DFQATT and SNEGSKA (reference sequence). This CDR3 is built from 14 residues. For the CDR3, the DNA is TGCAGTGCTAGAGATTACAGGGGGGAAAACGAGCAGTACTTC. Translated, it gives CSARDYRGENEQYF.

This clonotype was counted ten times or more. This beta chain is an off-target read within a library intended for alpha chains, so its frequency means little. The chain couples TRBV5-1 to TRBJ2-3; D is uncertain. V dropped 0 bases and J dropped 2 bases, with 7 bases sitting between them. Germline lookup yields CDR1 SGHRS and CDR2 YFSETQ. The CDR3 contains 14 residues. CDR3 amino acids: CASSLAENTDTQYF. As DNA, the CDR3 is TGCGCCAGCAGCTTGGCTGAAAACACAGATACGCAGTATTTT.

By sample fraction, this clonotype is medium-sized. This beta chain lies outside the target of a library built for alpha chains; its clone size means little. This chain connects TRBV20-1 to TRBJ2-3; D might be TRBD2 (6 bases). Trimming shortened V by 6 bases and J by 2 bases, and 15 bases separated the two germline ends. Germline-derived CDR1 and CDR2 are DFQATT and SNEGSKA (reference sequence). The CDR3 consists of 14 residues. The CDR3 DNA sequence: TGCAGTGCGCGGGGCGGGACCCTCACAGATACGCAGTATTTT. This translates into CSARGGTLTDTQYF.

Sample share makes this clonotype medium-sized (0.01 to 0.1%). The library was prepared for alpha chains; this beta chain is a stray read, so its frequency means little. This sequence joins TRBV19 and TRBJ2-7; TRBD2 might be the D (6 bases). This CDR3 is 15 amino acids long. The V end lost 6 bases, the J end lost 4 bases, and 19 bases lay between the germline ends. Germline assignment: CDR1 LNHDA and CDR2 SQIVND (reference sequence). For the CDR3, the DNA is TGTGCCAGTAGCAACACCGGGAGATACCCATACGAGCAGTACTTC. Protein sequence: CASSNTGRYPYEQYF.